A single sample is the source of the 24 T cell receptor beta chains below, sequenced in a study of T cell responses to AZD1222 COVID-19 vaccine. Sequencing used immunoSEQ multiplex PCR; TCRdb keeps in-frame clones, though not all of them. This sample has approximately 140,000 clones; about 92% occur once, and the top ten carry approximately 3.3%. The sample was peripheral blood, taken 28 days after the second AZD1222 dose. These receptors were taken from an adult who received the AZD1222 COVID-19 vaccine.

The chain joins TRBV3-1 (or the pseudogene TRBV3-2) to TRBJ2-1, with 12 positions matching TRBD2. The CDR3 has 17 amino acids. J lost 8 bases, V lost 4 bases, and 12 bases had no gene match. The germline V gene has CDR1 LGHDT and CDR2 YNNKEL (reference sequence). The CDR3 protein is CASSPGLAGLEQHEQFF. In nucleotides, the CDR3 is TGTGCCAGCAGCCCCGGACTAGCGGGACTGGAGCAACATGAGCAGTTCTTC.

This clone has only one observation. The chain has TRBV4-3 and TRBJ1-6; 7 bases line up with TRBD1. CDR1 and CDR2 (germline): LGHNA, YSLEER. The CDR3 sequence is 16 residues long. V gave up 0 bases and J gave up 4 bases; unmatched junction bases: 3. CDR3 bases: TGCGCCAGCAGCCAAGAATTCAGGGGGTATAATTCACCCCTCCACTTT. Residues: CASSQEFRGYNSPLHF.

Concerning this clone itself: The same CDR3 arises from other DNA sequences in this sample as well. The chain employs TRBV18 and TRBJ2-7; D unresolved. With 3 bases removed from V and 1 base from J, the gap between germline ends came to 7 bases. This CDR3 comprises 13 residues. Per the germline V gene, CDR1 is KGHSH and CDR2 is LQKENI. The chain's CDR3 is CASSPGSSYEQYF. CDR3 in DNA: TGTGCCAGCTCACCTGGCTCATCCTACGAGCAGTACTTC.

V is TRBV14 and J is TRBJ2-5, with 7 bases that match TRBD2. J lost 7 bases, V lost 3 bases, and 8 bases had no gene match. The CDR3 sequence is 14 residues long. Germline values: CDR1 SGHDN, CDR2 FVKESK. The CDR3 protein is CASSQVGLGGTQYF. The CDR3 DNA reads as TGTGCCAGCAGCCAGGTCGGACTAGGTGGGACCCAGTACTTC.

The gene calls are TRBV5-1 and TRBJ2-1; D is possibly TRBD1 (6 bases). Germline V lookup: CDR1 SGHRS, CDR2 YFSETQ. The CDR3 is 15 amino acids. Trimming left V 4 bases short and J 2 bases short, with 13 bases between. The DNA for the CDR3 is TGCGCCAGCAGCACATTTGGGACAACCTACAATGAGCAGTTCTTC. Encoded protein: CASSTFGTTYNEQFF.

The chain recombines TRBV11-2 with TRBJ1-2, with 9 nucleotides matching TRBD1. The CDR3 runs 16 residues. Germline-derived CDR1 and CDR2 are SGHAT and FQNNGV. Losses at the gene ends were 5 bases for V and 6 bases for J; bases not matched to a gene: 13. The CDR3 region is CASSPSGDRGSDGYTF. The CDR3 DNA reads TGTGCCAGCAGCCCTAGCGGTGACAGGGGGAGCGATGGCTACACCTTC.

The CDR3 DNA is TGTGCCAGCAGCCAACAGGGACTTAACTACGAGCAGTACTTC. Protein sequence: CASSQQGLNYEQYF. The rearrangement joins TRBV5-5 to TRBJ2-7; perhaps D is TRBD1 or TRBD2 (6 bases each). CDR3 length: 14 residues. The V and J ends lost 4 bases and 3 bases respectively, with 14 bases between them. Looked up from germline, CDR1 is SGHKS and CDR2 is YYEKEE (reference sequence). Using reference TRBV5-5 and TRBJ2-7 for the parts outside the CDR3, the full variable domain is DAGVTQSPTHLIKTRGQQVTLRCSPISGHKSVSWYQQVLGQGPQFIFQYYEKEERGRGNFPDRFSARQFPNYSSELNVNALLLGDSALYLCASSQQGLNYEQYFGPGTRLTVT.

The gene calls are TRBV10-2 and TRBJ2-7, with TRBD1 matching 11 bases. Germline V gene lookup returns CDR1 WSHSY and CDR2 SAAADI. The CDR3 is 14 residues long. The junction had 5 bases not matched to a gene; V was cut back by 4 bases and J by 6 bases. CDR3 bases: TGCGCCAGCAGTGCTTCCGGGACAGGGGGCGAGCAGTACTTC. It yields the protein CASSASGTGGEQYF.

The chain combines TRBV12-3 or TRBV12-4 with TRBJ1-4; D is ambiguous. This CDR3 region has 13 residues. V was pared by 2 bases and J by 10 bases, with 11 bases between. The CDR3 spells CASSLPGRRKLFF. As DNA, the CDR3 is TGTGCCAGCAGTTTACCGGGCCGACGAAAACTGTTTTTT.

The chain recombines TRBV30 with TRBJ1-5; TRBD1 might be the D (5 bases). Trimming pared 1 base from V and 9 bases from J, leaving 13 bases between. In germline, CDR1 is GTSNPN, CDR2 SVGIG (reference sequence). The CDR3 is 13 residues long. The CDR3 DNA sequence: TGTGCCTGGAGTGGTGGGGCGCGGCTGCCCCAGCATTTT. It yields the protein CAWSGGARLPQHF.

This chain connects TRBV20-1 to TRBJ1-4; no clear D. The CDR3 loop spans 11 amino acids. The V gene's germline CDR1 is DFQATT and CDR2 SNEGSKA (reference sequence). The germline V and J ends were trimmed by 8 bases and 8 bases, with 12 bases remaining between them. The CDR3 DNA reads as TGCAGTTATCAAGGAAAGGAAAAACTGTTTTTT. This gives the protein CSYQGKEKLFF.

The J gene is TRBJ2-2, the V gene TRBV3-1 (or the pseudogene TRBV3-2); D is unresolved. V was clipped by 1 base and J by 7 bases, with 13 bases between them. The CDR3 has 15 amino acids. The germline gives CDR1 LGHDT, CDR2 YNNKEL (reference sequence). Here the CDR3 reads CASSQGASYSGELFF. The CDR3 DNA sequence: TGTGCCAGCAGCCAAGGGGCCAGCTACAGCGGGGAGCTGTTTTTT.

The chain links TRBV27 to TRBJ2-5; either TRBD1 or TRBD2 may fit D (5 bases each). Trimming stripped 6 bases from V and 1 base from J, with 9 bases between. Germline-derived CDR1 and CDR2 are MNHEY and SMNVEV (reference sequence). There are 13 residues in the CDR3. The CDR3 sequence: CASRRDLQETQYF. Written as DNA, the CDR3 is TGTGCCAGCAGGAGGGACCTCCAAGAGACCCAGTACTTC.

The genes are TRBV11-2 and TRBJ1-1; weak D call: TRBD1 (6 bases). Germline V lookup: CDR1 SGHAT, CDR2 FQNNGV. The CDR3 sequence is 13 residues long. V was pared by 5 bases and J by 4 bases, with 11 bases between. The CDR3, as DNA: TGTGCCAGCAGCGCAGGGACAACCACTGAAGCTTTCTTT. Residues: CASSAGTTTEAFF.

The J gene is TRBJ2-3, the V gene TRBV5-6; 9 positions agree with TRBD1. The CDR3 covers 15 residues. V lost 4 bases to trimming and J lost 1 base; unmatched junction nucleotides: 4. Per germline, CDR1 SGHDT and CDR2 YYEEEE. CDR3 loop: CASSQRDRGTDTQYF. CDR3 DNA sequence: TGTGCCAGCAGCCAGAGGGACAGGGGCACAGATACGCAGTATTTT.

CDR3 sequence (DNA): TGTGCCAGCAGCTTGTTCAGGGTCGGAGGCTACACCTTC. Translated: CASSLFRVGGYTF. V is TRBV11-3 and J is TRBJ1-2, with TRBD1 as a possible D gene (5 bases). There are 13 residues in the CDR3. The ends were cut back, 3 bases at V and 8 bases at J, with 13 bases in the middle. Germline lookup yields CDR1 SGHNT and CDR2 YENEEA.

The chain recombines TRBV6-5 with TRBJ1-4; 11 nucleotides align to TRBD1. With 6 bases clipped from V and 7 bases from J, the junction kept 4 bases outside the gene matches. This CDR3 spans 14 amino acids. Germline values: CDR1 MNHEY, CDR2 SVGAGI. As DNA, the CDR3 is TGTGCCAGCAGCAGGGACAGGGGGATTGAAAAACTGTTTTTT. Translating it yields CASSRDRGIEKLFF.

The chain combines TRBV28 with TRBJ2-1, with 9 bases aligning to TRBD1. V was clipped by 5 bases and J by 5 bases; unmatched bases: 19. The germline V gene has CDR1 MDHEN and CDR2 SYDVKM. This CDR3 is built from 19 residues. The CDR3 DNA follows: TGTGCCAGCAGTCCAGTATTCGCCGGGACAGGGAAGGAAGACAATGAGCAGTTCTTC. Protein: CASSPVFAGTGKEDNEQFF. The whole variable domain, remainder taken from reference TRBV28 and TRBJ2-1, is DVKVTQSSRYLVKRTGEKVFLECVQDMDHENMFWYRQDPGLGLRLIYFSYDVKMKEKGDIPEGYSVSREKKERFSLILESASTNQTSMYLCASSPVFAGTGKEDNEQFFGPGTRLTVL.

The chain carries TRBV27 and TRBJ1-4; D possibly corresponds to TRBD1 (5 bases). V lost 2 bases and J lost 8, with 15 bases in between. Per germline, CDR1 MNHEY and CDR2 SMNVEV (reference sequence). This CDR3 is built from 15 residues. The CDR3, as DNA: TGTGCCAGCAGTTTACGATGGGTCCACAGGGAAAAACTGTTTTTT. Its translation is CASSLRWVHREKLFF.

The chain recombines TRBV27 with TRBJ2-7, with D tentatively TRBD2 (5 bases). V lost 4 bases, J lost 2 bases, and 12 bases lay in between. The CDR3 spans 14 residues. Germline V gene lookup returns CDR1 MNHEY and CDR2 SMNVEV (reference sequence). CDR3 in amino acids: CASSSKDGTYEQYF. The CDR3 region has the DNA TGTGCCAGCAGTTCCAAAGACGGGACCTACGAGCAGTACTTC.

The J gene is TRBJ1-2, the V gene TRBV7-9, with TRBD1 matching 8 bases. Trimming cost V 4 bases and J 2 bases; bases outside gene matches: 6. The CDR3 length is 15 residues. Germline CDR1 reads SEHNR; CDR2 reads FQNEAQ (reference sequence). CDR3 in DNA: TGTGCCAGCAGCTCGCGGACAGGGTCGAACTATGGCTACACCTTC. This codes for CASSSRTGSNYGYTF.

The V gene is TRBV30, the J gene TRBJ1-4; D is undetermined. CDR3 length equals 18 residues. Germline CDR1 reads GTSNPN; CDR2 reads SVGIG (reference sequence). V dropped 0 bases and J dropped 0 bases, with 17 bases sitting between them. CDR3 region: CAWSVIRPTYATNEKLFF. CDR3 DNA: TGTGCCTGGAGTGTTATTCGGCCTACCTATGCAACTAATGAAAAACTGTTTTTT.

The CDR3 nucleotides are TGTGCCAGCAGTGAATCAGGGGACAGCAGCTCTGGGGCCAACGTCCTGACTTTC. Residues: CASSESGDSSSGANVLTF. V and J are TRBV25-1 and TRBJ2-6; 7 positions agree with TRBD1. Germline V gene data show CDR1 as MGHDK and CDR2 as SYGVNS. The CDR3 covers 18 residues. J was trimmed by 0 bases and V by 1 base; bases with no gene match: 6.

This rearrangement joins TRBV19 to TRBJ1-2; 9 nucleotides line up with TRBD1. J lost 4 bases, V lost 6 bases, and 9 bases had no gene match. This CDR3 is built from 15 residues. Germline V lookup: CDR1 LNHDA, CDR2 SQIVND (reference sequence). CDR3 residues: CASSHTGTGTYGYTF. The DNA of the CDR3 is TGTGCCAGTAGCCATACCGGGACAGGGACCTATGGCTACACCTTC.